This record concerns one T cell receptor (beta chain) sequence. At one end, the junction sequence differs from germline, possibly due to a read error. This CDR3 is 13 amino acids long. Germline V gives CDR1 ENHRY, CDR2 SYGVKD. TCRdb used MiXCR to reprocess the 5' RACE reads, holding one entry per CDR3 protein. The sample carries 1.5 million to 2 million distinct CDR3 sequences, about 32% recorded once. These data originate in a study of identical twins. The receptor comes from a newborn girl in good health. Specimen: cord blood. This rearrangement joins TRBV10-3 to TRBJ1-2; TRBD1 might be the D (5 bases). The CDR3: CTISPGSEYGYTF. The CDR3 nucleotides read TGTACCATCAGTCCAGGGTCGGAATATGGCTACACCTTC.